Listed here are 20 T cell receptor beta chains from one sample, sequenced in a study of blood T cell repertoires in COVID-19. The repertoire was sequenced with immunoSEQ multiplex PCR; TCRdb's copy has only in-frame clones and lacks some. The sample holds about 200,000 clones; about four fifths are singletons and the top ten take roughly 7.6%. The sequencing input was peripheral blood. Receptors originate from a woman older than 75 with COVID-19, enrolled during active disease.

This clone was observed many times. The chain combines TRBV11-2 with TRBJ1-3; possible D gene TRBD1, 5 bases. The CDR3 covers 16 residues. From germline, CDR1 is SGHAT and CDR2 FQNNGV. V was shortened by 5 bases and J by 0 bases, with 14 bases between the two germline ends. CDR3 bases: TGTGCCAGCAGCACCGGGGGGACGAGCTCTGGAAACACCATATATTTT. This encodes CASSTGGTSSGNTIYF.

The gene calls are TRBV28 and TRBJ1-6, with 7 bases fitting TRBD1. This CDR3 is built from 14 residues. The V and J ends lost 5 bases and 11 bases, in that order; junction bases with no gene match: 9. From germline, CDR1 is MDHEN and CDR2 SYDVKM. The CDR3 loop reads CASSLTGAIAPLHF. The DNA for the CDR3 is TGTGCCAGCAGTCTTACAGGGGCCATTGCACCCCTCCACTTT.

This clone came up once. V and J are TRBV5-1 and TRBJ1-1; D is undetermined. The germline V and J ends were trimmed by 6 bases and 11 bases, with 20 bases remaining between them. The germline CDR1 and CDR2 sequences are SGHRS and YFSETQ. The CDR3 is 13 residues long. DNA of the CDR3: TGCGCCAGCACCGATCCCCCCCAGGTCGCCGCTTTCTTT. This encodes CASTDPPQVAAFF.

This chain connects TRBV5-1 to TRBJ2-5; weak D call: TRBD2 (5 bases). Germline V gene sequence: CDR1 SGHRS, CDR2 YFSETQ. Deletions cut 8 bases from V and 0 bases from J, with 14 bases between. There are 14 residues in the CDR3. The DNA for the CDR3 is TGCGCCAGTCGGGATCTAGGAAACCAAGAGACCCAGTACTTC. Protein sequence: CASRDLGNQETQYF.

This clone appeared a few times. The V gene is TRBV4-2, the J gene TRBJ2-1; unclear D gene. Germline assignment: CDR1 LGHNA and CDR2 YNFKEQ. V was pared by 0 bases and J by 2 bases, with 5 bases between. The CDR3 length is 14 residues. DNA for the CDR3: TGTGCCAGCAGCCAAGAACTCACCTACAATGAGCAGTTCTTC. Its translation is CASSQELTYNEQFF.

The chain recombines TRBV6-6 with TRBJ2-5; D is unresolved. Germline V CDR1 and CDR2: MNHNY, SVGAGI (reference sequence). Trimming cost V 10 bases and J 5 bases, with 11 bases left between them. The CDR3 totals 11 residues. CDR3 amino acids: CANQVKETQYF. In DNA, the CDR3 is TGTGCCAACCAGGTTAAGGAGACCCAGTACTTC.

The chain recombines TRBV10-3 with TRBJ2-7; 9 bases map to TRBD1. The CDR3 is 14 residues long. CDR1 is ENHRY, CDR2 SYGVKD, per germline. With V trimmed by 2 bases and J by 4 bases, 3 bases remained unmatched. CDR3 region: CAISETGGGYEQYF. CDR3 sequence (DNA): TGTGCCATCAGTGAGACAGGGGGCGGGTACGAGCAGTACTTC.

The table lists this clone with a few counts. This sequence joins TRBV5-4 and TRBJ1-1; 10 nucleotides align to TRBD1. Trimming cost V 6 bases and J 3 bases; bases outside gene matches: 17. This CDR3 contains 18 residues. Germline CDR1 reads SGHNT; CDR2 reads YYREEE (reference sequence). The DNA of the CDR3 is TGTGCCAGCACCCCGACAGGGACAGGGGTTACCTGGTACACTGAAGCTTTCTTT. Amino acids: CASTPTGTGVTWYTEAFF.

The chain uses TRBV6-6 and TRBJ2-3, with 8 nucleotides matching TRBD1. Trimming cost V 6 bases and J 2 bases; bases outside gene matches: 7. CDR1 MNHNY and CDR2 SVGAGI come from the germline V gene (reference sequence). This CDR3 has 15 amino acids. As DNA, the CDR3 is TGTGCCAGCAGCCCTCGACAGGGGTTCACAGATACGCAGTATTTT. Amino acids: CASSPRQGFTDTQYF.

The genes are TRBV7-2 and TRBJ2-7; no definite D call. Trimming stripped 0 bases from V and 3 bases from J, with 12 bases between. Germline V gene lookup returns CDR1 SGHTA and CDR2 FQGNSA. The CDR3 has 15 amino acids. This CDR3 reads CASSLAPTPGYEQYF. The DNA of the CDR3 is TGTGCCAGCAGCTTAGCACCGACTCCCGGCTACGAGCAGTACTTC.

The J gene is TRBJ1-2, the V gene TRBV6-1; 7 bases fit TRBD1. This CDR3 spans 15 amino acids. The trim removed 2 bases at V and 4 bases at J, leaving 7 bases unmatched. Germline-derived CDR1 and CDR2 are MNHNS and SASEGT. As DNA, the CDR3 is TGTGCCAGCAGTGAAAGGGCAGGGGGGAGCTATGGCTACACCTTC. It yields the protein CASSERAGGSYGYTF.

CDR3: CASSSFGGTGELFF. CDR3 coding DNA: TGTGCCAGCAGCTCCTTCGGAGGCACCGGGGAGCTGTTTTTT. The rearrangement joins TRBV7-3 to TRBJ2-2; perhaps TRBD2 as D (5 bases). Germline V gene lookup returns CDR1 SGHTA and CDR2 FQGTGA. The CDR3 totals 14 residues. V lost 4 bases to trimming and J lost 4 bases, with 10 bases between them. Looking up the rest from reference TRBV7-3 and TRBJ2-2 gives the full variable domain: GAGVSQTPSNKVTEKGKYVELRCDPISGHTALYWYRQSLGQGPEFLIYFQGTGAADDSGLPNDRFFAVRPEGSVSTLKIQRTERGDSAVYLCASSSFGGTGELFFGEGSRLTVL.

The rearrangement links TRBV19 to TRBJ1-5; D uncertain. The ends were cut back, 4 bases at V and 4 bases at J, with 11 bases in the middle. Per germline, CDR1 LNHDA and CDR2 SQIVND (reference sequence). The CDR3 has 14 amino acids. The CDR3 DNA reads TGTGCCAGTAGTAGGCGGGAGGGAAATCAGCCCCAGCATTTT. It translates to CASSRREGNQPQHF.

The chain uses TRBV4-2 and TRBJ2-7; D is perhaps TRBD1 (5 bases). Germline-derived CDR1 and CDR2 are LGHNA and YNFKEQ. V lost 3 bases to trimming and J lost 2 bases, with 17 bases between them. The length of the CDR3 is 16 residues. This CDR3 reads CASSHQTQTVTYEQYF. The CDR3 DNA sequence: TGTGCCAGCAGCCACCAAACGCAGACAGTAACCTACGAGCAGTACTTC.

This clone was observed once. The chain couples TRBV19 to TRBJ2-2; 9 nucleotides line up with TRBD1. This CDR3 is built from 16 residues. The V gene end was trimmed by 8 bases and the J gene end by 7 bases; junction bases not matched to a gene: 14. CDR1 and CDR2 (germline): LNHDA, SQIVND (reference sequence). The chain's CDR3 is CASARPLTGGGGELFF. The CDR3 DNA is TGTGCCAGTGCCCGACCTCTCACAGGGGGCGGCGGGGAGCTGTTTTTT. Full variable domain (outside the CDR3, taken from reference TRBV19 and TRBJ2-2): DGGITQSPKYLFRKEGQNVTLSCEQNLNHDAMYWYRQDPGQGLRLIYYSQIVNDFQKGDIAEGYSVSREKKESFPLTVTSAQKNPTAFYLCASARPLTGGGGELFFGEGSRLTVL.

V is TRBV19 and J is TRBJ2-1, with TRBD1 matching over 7 bases. The germline V gene encodes CDR1 LNHDA and CDR2 SQIVND (reference sequence). V lost 5 bases and J lost 5; bases outside the gene matches: 9. This CDR3 is 15 amino acids long. This CDR3 is CASSPHGTDDNEQFF. In DNA, the CDR3 is TGTGCCAGTAGTCCCCACGGGACAGACGACAATGAGCAGTTCTTC.

This sequence joins TRBV6-5 and TRBJ1-2; D gene unclear. V was shortened by 5 bases and J by 3 bases, with 16 bases between the two germline ends. This CDR3 has 15 amino acids. CDR1 is MNHEY, CDR2 SVGAGI, per germline. The CDR3 DNA follows: TGTGCCAGCAGTCCCCTGAGACCGCAGGACTATGGCTACACCTTC. Translation: CASSPLRPQDYGYTF.

This clone was observed a handful of times. The chain links TRBV5-1 to TRBJ1-1; TRBD1 might be the D (6 bases). The CDR3 contains 15 residues. V dropped 4 bases and J dropped 1 base, with 14 bases sitting between them. Germline V gene lookup returns CDR1 SGHRS and CDR2 YFSETQ. Here the CDR3 reads CASSHLQGKNTEAFF. The CDR3 nucleotides are TGCGCCAGCAGCCACCTGCAGGGGAAGAACACTGAAGCTTTCTTT.

This chain links TRBV2 with TRBJ2-7; D gene uncertain. Trimming cost V 8 bases and J 0 bases, with 8 bases left between them. CDR3 length: 12 residues. Per the germline V gene, CDR1 is SNHLY and CDR2 is FYNNEI. In DNA, the CDR3 is TGTGCCAGCGGGCCGAGCTCCTACGAGCAGTACTTC. It is translated as CASGPSSYEQYF.

In DNA, the CDR3 is TGTGCCAGCAGCTCACCCACCCGGGACAGGGAGGGCTACACCTTC. This sequence encodes CASSSPTRDREGYTF. V and J are TRBV11-2 and TRBJ1-2, with 9 bases fitting TRBD1. Germline V CDR1 and CDR2: SGHAT, FQNNGV. The CDR3 has 15 residues. V dropped 4 bases and J dropped 8; count of bases not matched to a gene: 11.